This T cell receptor (beta chain) was recorded in a study of low-dose radiotherapy and immunotherapy resistance in tumors. Study at large: Every day for four cycles from cycle 1 day 1, patients took 300 mg of oral aspirin.

This CDR3 has 14 residues. Germline assignment: CDR1 MNHNY and CDR2 SVGAGI (reference sequence). Deletions cut 4 bases from V and 8 bases from J, with 15 bases between. The sample holds many counts of this clonotype. Time point indicated: before trial treatment. Enrollment required an advanced solid tumor negative for tumor-infiltrating lymphocytes. TRAV- and TRBV-specific primers were used for first-strand cDNA, which covered alpha and beta chains. The PCR that amplified TCRs ran for about 20 cycles, relying on a constant-region primer and a V-primer adapter. In vitro transcription served to amplify the isolated mRNA. One entry per CDR3 protein results from TCRdb running MiXCR on the reads. The sample carries roughly 54,000 distinct CDR3 sequences, 25% recorded once.

This chain connects TRBV6-6 to TRBJ2-1; D unclear. Source: PBMCs, taken before treatment. The clonotype was recovered from a male donor with prostate cancer. DNA for the CDR3: TGTGCCAGCAGTTCGCTAGGCCCGATTGATGAGCAGTTCTTC. Its protein is CASSSLGPIDEQFF.